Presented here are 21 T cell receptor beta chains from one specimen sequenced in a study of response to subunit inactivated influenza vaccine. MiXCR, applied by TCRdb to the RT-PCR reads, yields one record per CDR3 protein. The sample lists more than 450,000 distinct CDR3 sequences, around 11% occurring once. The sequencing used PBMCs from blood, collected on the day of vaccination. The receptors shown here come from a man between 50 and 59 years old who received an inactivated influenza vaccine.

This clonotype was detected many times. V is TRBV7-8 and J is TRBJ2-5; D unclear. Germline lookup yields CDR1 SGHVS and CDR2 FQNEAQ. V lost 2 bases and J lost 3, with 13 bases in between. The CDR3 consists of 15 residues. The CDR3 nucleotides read TGTGCCAGCAGCTTATCGGGCTGGCCAGAAGAGACCCAGTACTTC. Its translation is CASSLSGWPEETQYF.

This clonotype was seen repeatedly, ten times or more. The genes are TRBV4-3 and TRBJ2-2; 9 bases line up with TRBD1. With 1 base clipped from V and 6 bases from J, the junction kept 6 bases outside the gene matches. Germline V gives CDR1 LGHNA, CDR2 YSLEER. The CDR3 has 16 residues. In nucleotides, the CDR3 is TGCGCCAGCAGCCAAGGAGGGACAGGGTTGCCCGGGGAGCTGTTTTTT. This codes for CASSQGGTGLPGELFF.

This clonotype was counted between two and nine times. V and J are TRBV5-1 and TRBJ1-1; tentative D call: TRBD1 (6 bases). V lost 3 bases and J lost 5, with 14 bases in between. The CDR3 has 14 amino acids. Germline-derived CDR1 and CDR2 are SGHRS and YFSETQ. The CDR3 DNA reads TGCGCCAGCAGCTGGGGCCAGGGGAAGACTGAAGCTTTCTTT. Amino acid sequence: CASSWGQGKTEAFF.

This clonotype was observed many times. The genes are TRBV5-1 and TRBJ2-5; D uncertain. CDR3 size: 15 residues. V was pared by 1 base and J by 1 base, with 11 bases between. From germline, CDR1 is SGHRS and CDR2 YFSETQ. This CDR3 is CASSLTVNGQETQYF. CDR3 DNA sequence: TGCGCCAGCAGCTTGACTGTTAATGGCCAAGAGACCCAGTACTTC.

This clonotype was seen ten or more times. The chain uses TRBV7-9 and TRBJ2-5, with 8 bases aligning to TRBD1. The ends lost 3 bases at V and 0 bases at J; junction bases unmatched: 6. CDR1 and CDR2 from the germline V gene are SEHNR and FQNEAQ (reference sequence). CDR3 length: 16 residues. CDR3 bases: TGTGCCAGCAGCTTTCGACAGGGGCTTGACCAAGAGACCCAGTACTTC. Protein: CASSFRQGLDQETQYF.

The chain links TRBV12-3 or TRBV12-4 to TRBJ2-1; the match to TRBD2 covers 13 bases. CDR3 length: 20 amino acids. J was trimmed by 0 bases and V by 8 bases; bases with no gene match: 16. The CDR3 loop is CASGTRGLAGRSSSYNEQFF. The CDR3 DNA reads TGTGCCAGCGGGACCCGGGGACTAGCGGGACGATCTAGCTCCTACAATGAGCAGTTCTTC.

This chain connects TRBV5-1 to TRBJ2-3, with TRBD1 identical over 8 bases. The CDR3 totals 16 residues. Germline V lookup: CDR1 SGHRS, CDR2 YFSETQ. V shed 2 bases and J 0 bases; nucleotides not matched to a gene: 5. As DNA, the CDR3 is TGCGCCAGCAGCTTACCCGGGACAGGAAGCACAGATACGCAGTATTTT. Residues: CASSLPGTGSTDTQYF.

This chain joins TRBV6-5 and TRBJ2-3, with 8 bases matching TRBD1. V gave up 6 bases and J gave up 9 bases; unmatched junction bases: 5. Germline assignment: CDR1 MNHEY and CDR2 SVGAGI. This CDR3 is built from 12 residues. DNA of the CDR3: TGTGCCAGCAGGTTAACAGGGGGGACGCAGTATTTT. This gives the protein CASRLTGGTQYF.

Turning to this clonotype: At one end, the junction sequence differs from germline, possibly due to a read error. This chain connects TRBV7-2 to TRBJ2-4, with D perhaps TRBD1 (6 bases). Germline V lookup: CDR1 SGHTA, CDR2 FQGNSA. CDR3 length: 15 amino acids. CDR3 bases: TGTGCCAGCAGCTTACAGGGGAAAGCCAAAAACATTCATTACTTC. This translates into CASSLQGKAKNIHYF.

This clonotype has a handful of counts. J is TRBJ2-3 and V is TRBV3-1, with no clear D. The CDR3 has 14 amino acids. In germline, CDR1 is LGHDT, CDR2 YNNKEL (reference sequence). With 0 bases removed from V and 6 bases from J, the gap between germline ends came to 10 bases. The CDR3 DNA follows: TGTGCCAGCAGCCAAGATGGCAGTTGGGATACGCAGTATTTT. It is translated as CASSQDGSWDTQYF.

CDR3 DNA: TGTGCCAGCACAGGGTCACACCCCAATCTCTTCTTC. It yields the protein CASTGSHPNLFF. This sequence joins TRBV28 and TRBJ2-1; the D gene is possibly TRBD1 (5 bases). The germline V gene encodes CDR1 MDHEN and CDR2 SYDVKM. This CDR3 has 12 amino acids. V was shortened by 7 bases and J by 16 bases, with 20 bases between the two germline ends.

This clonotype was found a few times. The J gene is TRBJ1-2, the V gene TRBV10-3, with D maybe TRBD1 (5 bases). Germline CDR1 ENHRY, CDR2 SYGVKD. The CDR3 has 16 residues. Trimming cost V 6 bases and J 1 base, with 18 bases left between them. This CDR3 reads CAIRPIRGAGNYGYTF. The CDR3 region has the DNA TGTGCCATCAGGCCCATCCGAGGGGCGGGTAACTATGGCTACACCTTC.

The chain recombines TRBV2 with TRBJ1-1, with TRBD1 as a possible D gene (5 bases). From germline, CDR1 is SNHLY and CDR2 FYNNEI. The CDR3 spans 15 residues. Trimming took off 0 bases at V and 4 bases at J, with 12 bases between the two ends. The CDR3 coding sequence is TGTGCCAGCAGTGAAGCGCTGGGGCAGGTCACTGAAGCTTTCTTT. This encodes CASSEALGQVTEAFF. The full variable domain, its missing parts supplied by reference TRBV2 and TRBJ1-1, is EPEVTQTPSHQVTQMGQEVILRCVPISNHLYFYWYRQILGQKVEFLVSFYNNEISEKSEIFDDQFSVERPDGSNFTLKIRSTKLEDSAMYFCASSEALGQVTEAFFGQGTRLTVV.

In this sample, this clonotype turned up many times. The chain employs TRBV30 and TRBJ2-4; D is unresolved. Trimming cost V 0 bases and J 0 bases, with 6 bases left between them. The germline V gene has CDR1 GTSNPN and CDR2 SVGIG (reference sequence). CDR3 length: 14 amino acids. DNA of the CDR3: TGTGCCTGGAGTGTAGAGGTAGCCAAAAACATTCAGTACTTC. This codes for CAWSVEVAKNIQYF.

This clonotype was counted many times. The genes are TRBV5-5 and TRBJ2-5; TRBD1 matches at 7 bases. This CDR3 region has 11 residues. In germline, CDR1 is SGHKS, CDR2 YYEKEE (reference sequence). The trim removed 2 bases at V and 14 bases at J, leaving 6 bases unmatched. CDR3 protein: CASSFGDSHYF. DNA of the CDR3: TGTGCCAGCAGCTTTGGGGACAGTCACTACTTC. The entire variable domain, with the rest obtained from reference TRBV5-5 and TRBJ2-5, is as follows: DAGVTQSPTHLIKTRGQQVTLRCSPISGHKSVSWYQQVLGQGPQFIFQYYEKEERGRGNFPDRFSARQFPNYSSELNVNALLLGDSALYLCASSFGDSHYFGPGTRLLVL.

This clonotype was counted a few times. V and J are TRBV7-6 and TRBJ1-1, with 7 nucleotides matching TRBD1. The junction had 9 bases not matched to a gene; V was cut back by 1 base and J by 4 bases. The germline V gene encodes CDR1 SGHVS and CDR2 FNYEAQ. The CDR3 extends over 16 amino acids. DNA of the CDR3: TGTGCCAGCAGCTTAGTATTTGGTGACAGGGCCACTGAAGCTTTCTTT. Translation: CASSLVFGDRATEAFF.

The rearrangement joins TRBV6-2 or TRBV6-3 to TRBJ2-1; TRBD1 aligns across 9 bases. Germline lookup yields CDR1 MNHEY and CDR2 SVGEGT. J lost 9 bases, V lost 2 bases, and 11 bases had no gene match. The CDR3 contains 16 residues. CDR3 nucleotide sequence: TGTGCCAGCAGTTACGGTGGAGGGGACAGGGTAGGTGAGCAGTTCTTC. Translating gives CASSYGGGDRVGEQFF.

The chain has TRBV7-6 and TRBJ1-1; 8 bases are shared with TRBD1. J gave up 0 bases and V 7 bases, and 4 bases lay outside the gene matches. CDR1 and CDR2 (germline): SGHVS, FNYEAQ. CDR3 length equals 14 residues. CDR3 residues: CASTQDRVNTEAFF. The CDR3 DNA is TGTGCCAGCACCCAGGACAGGGTGAACACTGAAGCTTTCTTT. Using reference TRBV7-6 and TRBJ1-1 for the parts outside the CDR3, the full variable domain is GAGVSQSPRYKVTKRGQDVALRCDPISGHVSLYWYRQALGQGPEFLTYFNYEAQQDKSGLPNDRFSAERPEGSISTLTIQRTEQRDSAMYRCASTQDRVNTEAFFGQGTRLTVV.

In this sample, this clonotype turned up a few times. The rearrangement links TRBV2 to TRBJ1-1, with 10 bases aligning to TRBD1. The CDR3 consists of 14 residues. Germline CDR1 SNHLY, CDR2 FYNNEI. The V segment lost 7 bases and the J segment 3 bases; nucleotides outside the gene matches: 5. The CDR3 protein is CASTETGGYTEAFF. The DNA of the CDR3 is TGTGCCAGCACTGAGACAGGGGGCTACACTGAAGCTTTCTTT.

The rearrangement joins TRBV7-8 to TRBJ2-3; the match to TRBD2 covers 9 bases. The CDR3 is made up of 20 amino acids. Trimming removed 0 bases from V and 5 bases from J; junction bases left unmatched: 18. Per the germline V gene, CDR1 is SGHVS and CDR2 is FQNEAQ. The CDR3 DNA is TGTGCCAGCAGCTTAGCACGGGTGGGGTTTTGGCGGGGGGGCCGAGATACGCAGTATTTT. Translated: CASSLARVGFWRGGRDTQYF. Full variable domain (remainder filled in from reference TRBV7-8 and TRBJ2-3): GAGVSQSPRYKVAKRGQDVALRCDPISGHVSLFWYQQALGQGPEFLTYFQNEAQLDKSGLPSDRFFAERPEGSVSTLKIQRTQQEDSAVYLCASSLARVGFWRGGRDTQYFGPGTRLTVL.

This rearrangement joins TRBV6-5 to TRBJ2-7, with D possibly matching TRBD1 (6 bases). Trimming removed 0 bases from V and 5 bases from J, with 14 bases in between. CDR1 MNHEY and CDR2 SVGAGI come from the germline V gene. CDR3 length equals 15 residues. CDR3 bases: TGTGCCAGCAGTTACTCGAAGATAGCAGGGGACGAGCAGTACTTC. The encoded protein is CASSYSKIAGDEQYF.